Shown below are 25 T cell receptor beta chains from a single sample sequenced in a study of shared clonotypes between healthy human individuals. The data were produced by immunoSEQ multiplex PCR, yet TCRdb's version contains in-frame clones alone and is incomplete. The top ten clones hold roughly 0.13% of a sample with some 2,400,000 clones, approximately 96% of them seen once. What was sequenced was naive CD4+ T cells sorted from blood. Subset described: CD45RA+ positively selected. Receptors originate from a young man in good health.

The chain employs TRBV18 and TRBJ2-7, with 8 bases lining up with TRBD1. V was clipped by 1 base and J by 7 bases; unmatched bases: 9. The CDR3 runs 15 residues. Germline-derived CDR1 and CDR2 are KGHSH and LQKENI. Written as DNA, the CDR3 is TGTGCCAGCTCACCACTCGGGACAGGCCTAGGAGAGCAGTACTTC. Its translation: CASSPLGTGLGEQYF.

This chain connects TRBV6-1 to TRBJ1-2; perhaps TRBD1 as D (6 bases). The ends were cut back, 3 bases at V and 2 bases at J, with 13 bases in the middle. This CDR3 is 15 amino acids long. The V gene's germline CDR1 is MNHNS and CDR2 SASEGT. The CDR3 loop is CASSDWDTRNYGYTF. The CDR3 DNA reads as TGTGCCAGCAGTGATTGGGACACAAGAAACTATGGCTACACCTTC.

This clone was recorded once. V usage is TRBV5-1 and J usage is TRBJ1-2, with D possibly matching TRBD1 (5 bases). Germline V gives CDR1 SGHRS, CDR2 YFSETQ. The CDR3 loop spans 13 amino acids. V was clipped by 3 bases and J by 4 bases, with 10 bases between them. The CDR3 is CASSSGTVYGYTF. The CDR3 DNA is TGCGCCAGCAGCTCCGGGACGGTCTATGGCTACACCTTC.

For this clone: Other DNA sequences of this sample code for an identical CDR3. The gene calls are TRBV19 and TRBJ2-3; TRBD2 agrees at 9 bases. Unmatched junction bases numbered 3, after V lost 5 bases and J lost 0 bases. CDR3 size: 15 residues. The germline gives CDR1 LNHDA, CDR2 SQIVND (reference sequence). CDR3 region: CASSPTSGSTDTQYF. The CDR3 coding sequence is TGTGCCAGTAGTCCTACTAGCGGGAGCACAGATACGCAGTATTTT.

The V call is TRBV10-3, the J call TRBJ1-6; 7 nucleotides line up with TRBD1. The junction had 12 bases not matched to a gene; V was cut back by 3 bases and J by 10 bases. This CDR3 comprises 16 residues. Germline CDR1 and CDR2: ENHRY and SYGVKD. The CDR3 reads CAISDWGQSSLSPLHF. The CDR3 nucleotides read TGTGCCATCAGTGATTGGGGACAGAGTTCCCTGTCACCCCTCCACTTT.

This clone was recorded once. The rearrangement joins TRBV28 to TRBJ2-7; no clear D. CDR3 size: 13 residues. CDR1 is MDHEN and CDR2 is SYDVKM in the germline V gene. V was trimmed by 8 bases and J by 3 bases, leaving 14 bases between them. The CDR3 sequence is CASYSVRDYEQYF. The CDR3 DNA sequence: TGTGCCAGCTACAGTGTCAGAGACTACGAGCAGTACTTC.

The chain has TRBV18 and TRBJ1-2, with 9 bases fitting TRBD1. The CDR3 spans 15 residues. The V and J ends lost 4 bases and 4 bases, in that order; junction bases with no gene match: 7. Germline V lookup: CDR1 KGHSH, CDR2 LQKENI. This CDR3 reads CASSRDRAMGYGYTF. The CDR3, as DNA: TGTGCCAGCTCACGGGACAGGGCTATGGGCTATGGCTACACCTTC.

The DNA of the CDR3 is TGTGCCAGCGGTGACAGGGACACTGAAGCTTTCTTT. Amino acid sequence: CASGDRDTEAFF. The chain links TRBV28 to TRBJ1-1; 7 bases align to TRBD1. The germline CDR1 and CDR2 sequences are MDHEN and SYDVKM. The CDR3 runs 12 residues. Losses at the gene ends were 8 bases for V and 3 bases for J; bases not matched to a gene: 3.

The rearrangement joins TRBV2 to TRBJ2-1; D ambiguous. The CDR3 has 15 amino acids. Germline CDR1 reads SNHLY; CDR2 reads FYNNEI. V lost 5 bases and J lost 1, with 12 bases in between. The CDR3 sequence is CASSFATLSYNEQFF. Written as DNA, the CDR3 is TGTGCCAGCAGTTTTGCAACCCTATCCTACAATGAGCAGTTCTTC.

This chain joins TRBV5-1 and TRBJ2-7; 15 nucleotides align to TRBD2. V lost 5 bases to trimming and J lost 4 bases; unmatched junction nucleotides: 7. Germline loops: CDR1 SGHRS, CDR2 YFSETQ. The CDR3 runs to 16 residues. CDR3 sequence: CASRRTGTSGRYEQYF. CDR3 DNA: TGCGCCAGCAGAAGAACCGGGACTAGCGGGAGGTACGAGCAGTACTTC.

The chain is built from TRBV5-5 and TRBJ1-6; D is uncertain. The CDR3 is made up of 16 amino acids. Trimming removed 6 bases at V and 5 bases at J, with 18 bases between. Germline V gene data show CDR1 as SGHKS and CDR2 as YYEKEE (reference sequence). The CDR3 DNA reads TGTGCCAGCACCTTTTCCGGGCAAGTCAATAATTCACCCCTCCACTTT. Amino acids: CASTFSGQVNNSPLHF.

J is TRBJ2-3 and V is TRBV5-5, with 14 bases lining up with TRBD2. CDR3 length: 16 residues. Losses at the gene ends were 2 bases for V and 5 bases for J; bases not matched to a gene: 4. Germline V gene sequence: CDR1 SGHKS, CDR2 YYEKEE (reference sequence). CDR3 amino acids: CASSFGLAGGVDTQYF. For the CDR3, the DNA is TGTGCCAGCAGCTTCGGACTAGCGGGAGGCGTAGATACGCAGTATTTT.

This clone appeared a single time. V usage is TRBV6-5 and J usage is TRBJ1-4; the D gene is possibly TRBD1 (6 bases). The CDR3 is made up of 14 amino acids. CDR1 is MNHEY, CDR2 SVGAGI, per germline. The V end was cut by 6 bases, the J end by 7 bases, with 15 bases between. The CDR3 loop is CASSPTGLTEKLFF. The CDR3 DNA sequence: TGTGCCAGCAGCCCAACAGGGTTGACTGAAAAACTGTTTTTT.

CDR3 DNA: TGTGCCACTACCGCCCCAGGGGGCTTTGGCTACACCTTC. Residues: CATTAPGGFGYTF. The V gene is TRBV15, the J gene TRBJ1-2; 8 nucleotides line up with TRBD1. V gave up 9 bases and J gave up 7 bases; unmatched junction bases: 10. Germline values: CDR1 LNHNV, CDR2 YYDKDF (reference sequence). The CDR3 spans 13 residues.

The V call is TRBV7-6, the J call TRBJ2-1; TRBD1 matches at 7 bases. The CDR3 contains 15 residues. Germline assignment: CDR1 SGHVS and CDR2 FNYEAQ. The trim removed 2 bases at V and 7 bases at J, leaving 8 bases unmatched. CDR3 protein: CASSLPTGPWNEQFF. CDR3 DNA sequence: TGTGCCAGCAGCTTACCGACAGGGCCTTGGAATGAGCAGTTCTTC.

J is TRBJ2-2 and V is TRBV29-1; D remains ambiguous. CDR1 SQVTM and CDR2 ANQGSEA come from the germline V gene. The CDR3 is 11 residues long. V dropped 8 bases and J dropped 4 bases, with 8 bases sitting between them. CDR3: CSTRFTGELFF. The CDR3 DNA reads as TGCAGCACCCGGTTCACCGGGGAGCTGTTTTTT.

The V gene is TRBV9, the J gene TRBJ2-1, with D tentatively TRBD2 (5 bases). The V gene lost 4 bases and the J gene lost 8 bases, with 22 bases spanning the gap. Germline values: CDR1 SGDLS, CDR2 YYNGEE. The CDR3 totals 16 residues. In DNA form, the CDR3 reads TGTGCCAGCAGCCCTCATCTAGGAAGACTACGGGATGAGCAGTTCTTC. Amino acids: CASSPHLGRLRDEQFF.

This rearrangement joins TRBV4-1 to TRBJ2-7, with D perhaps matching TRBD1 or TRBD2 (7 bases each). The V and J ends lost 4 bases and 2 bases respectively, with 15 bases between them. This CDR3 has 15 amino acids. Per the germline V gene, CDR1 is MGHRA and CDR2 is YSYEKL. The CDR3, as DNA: TGCGCCAGCAGCCCTCAGGGGGAGGGGGCCTACGAGCAGTACTTC. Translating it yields CASSPQGEGAYEQYF.

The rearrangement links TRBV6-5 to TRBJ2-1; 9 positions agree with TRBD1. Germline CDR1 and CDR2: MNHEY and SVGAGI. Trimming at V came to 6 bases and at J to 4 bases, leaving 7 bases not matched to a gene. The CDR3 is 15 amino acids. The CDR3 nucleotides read TGTGCCAGCAGGATCAGGACAGGGGATTACAATGAGCAGTTCTTC. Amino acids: CASRIRTGDYNEQFF.

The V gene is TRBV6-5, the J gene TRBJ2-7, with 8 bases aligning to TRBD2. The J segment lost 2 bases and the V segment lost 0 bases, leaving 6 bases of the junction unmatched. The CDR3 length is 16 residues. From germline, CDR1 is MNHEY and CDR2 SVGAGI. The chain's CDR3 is CASSYSSGRLPYEQYF. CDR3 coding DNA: TGTGCCAGCAGTTACTCGAGCGGGAGACTCCCCTACGAGCAGTACTTC.

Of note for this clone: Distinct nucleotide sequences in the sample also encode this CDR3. The CDR3 DNA is TGTGCCAGCAGCCCCGGGACAGCTAGCAATCAGCCCCAGCATTTT. The encoded protein is CASSPGTASNQPQHF. The V call is TRBV2, the J call TRBJ1-5; TRBD1 aligns across 7 bases. There are 15 residues in the CDR3. V was clipped by 6 bases and J by 0 bases; unmatched bases: 5. Looked up from germline, CDR1 is SNHLY and CDR2 is FYNNEI.

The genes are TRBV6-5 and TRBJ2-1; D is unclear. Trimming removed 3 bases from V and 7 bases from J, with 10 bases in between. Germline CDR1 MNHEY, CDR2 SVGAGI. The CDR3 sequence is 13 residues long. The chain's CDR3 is CASSYPLRNEQFF. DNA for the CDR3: TGTGCCAGCAGTTATCCTCTTAGGAATGAGCAGTTCTTC.

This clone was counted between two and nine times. This CDR3 is CAWRAGHSGNQPQHF. CDR3 DNA sequence: TGTGCCTGGAGAGCAGGGCATTCGGGCAATCAGCCCCAGCATTTT. The rearrangement links TRBV30 to TRBJ1-5, with a weak D call TRBD1 (5 bases). This CDR3 has 15 residues. Trimming removed 3 bases at V and 2 bases at J, with 14 bases between. Germline V gives CDR1 GTSNPN, CDR2 SVGIG (reference sequence).

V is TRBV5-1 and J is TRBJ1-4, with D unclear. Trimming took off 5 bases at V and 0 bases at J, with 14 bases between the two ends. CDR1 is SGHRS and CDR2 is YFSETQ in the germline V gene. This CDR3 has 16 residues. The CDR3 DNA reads TGCGCCAGCAGGGGCGTGGCCGGTTCAACTAATGAAAAACTGTTTTTT. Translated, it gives CASRGVAGSTNEKLFF.

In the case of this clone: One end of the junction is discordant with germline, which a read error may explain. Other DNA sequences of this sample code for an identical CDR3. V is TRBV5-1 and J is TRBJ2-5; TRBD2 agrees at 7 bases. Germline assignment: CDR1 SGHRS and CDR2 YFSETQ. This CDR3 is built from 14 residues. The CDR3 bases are TGCGCCAGCAGCTTGGCGGGGGGTCAAGAAACCCAGTACTTC. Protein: CASSLAGGQETQYF. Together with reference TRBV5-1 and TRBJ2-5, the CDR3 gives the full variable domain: KAGVTQTPRYLIKTRGQQVTLSCSPISGHRSVSWYQQTPGQGLQFLFEYFSETQRNKGNFPGRFSGRQFSNSRSEMNVSTLELGDSALYLCASSLAGGQETQYFGPGTRLLVL.